Presented here are 15 T cell receptor beta chains from one specimen sequenced in a study of cytomegalovirus exposure and HLA in healthy donors. The PCR was carried out with 60 Vbeta primers and 13 Jbeta primers. Using immunoSEQ multiplex PCR, the repertoire was profiled, and TCRdb retains in-frame clones only, with some absent. The sample includes 150,000 to 250,000 clones. Sequenced material: PBMCs. The receptors come from a boy aged 10-17 years in good health and CMV-seronegative.

The V gene is TRBV2, the J gene TRBJ2-2; 8 nucleotides line up with TRBD1. CDR1 and CDR2 (germline): SNHLY, FYNNEI. The CDR3 has 17 amino acids. Losses at the gene ends were 3 bases for V and 0 bases for J; bases not matched to a gene: 6. The CDR3 sequence is CASSDRGLSANTGELFF. The CDR3 DNA reads TGTGCCAGCAGTGACAGGGGGCTGAGCGCGAACACCGGGGAGCTGTTTTTT.

This chain uses TRBV19 with TRBJ2-1, with TRBD1 identical over 12 bases. The CDR3 is 16 amino acids. Per the germline V gene, CDR1 is LNHDA and CDR2 is SQIVND (reference sequence). Trimming cost V 7 bases and J 7 bases; bases outside gene matches: 11. CDR3 nucleotide sequence: TGTGCCAGTATCAGAGAGGGGACAGGGGGCCGGAATGAGCAGTTCTTC. It translates to CASIREGTGGRNEQFF.

V usage is TRBV9 and J usage is TRBJ2-2; the match to TRBD1 covers 8 bases. Per germline, CDR1 SGDLS and CDR2 YYNGEE. The CDR3 is made up of 16 amino acids. The J segment lost 7 bases and the V segment lost 2 bases, leaving 10 bases of the junction unmatched. CDR3 coding DNA: TGTGCCAGCAGCGTTGGAGACAGGGGTCCTAACGGGGAGCTGTTTTTT. This encodes CASSVGDRGPNGELFF.

J is TRBJ1-1 and V is TRBV19; the match to TRBD1 covers 10 bases. CDR1 is LNHDA and CDR2 is SQIVND in the germline V gene (reference sequence). V lost 7 bases and J lost 5; bases outside the gene matches: 13. CDR3 length: 16 amino acids. CDR3: CASTIPRTGGYTEAFF. In nucleotides, the CDR3 is TGTGCCAGTACTATTCCTCGGACAGGGGGATATACTGAAGCTTTCTTT.

Here the CDR3 DNA reads TGCGCCAGCAGCCAAATGACAGGGGCCAACTCACCCCTCCACTTT. Protein product: CASSQMTGANSPLHF. This chain links TRBV4-1 with TRBJ1-6; the match to TRBD1 covers 8 bases. Germline V lookup: CDR1 MGHRA, CDR2 YSYEKL. Losses at the gene ends were 2 bases for V and 10 bases for J; bases not matched to a gene: 7. The CDR3 is made up of 15 amino acids.

The rearrangement uses TRBV6-6 and TRBJ1-6; 7 nucleotides line up with TRBD1. V was pared by 2 bases and J by 6 bases, with 4 bases of the junction left unmatched. Looked up from germline, CDR1 is MNHNY and CDR2 is SVGAGI (reference sequence). The CDR3 has 15 amino acids. The CDR3 DNA follows: TGTGCCAGCAGTTACGCCCGACAGGGTAATTCACCCCTCCACTTT. Translation: CASSYARQGNSPLHF.

V usage is TRBV4-2 and J usage is TRBJ1-1; D is unresolved. Trimming pared 1 base from V and 1 base from J, leaving 10 bases between. This CDR3 spans 15 amino acids. Germline assignment: CDR1 LGHNA and CDR2 YNFKEQ. The DNA for the CDR3 is TGTGCCAGCAGCCAAGGAGTGGGCCCGAACACTGAAGCTTTCTTT. Encoded protein: CASSQGVGPNTEAFF.

The chain employs TRBV30 and TRBJ1-3, with D possibly being TRBD1 (5 bases). Trimming pared 3 bases from V and 3 bases from J, leaving 9 bases between. CDR3 length equals 13 residues. Germline CDR1 GTSNPN, CDR2 SVGIG (reference sequence). This CDR3 is CAWRRGNGNTIYF. The CDR3, as DNA: TGTGCCTGGAGGCGGGGGAATGGAAACACCATATATTTT.

This chain connects TRBV5-4 to TRBJ2-7; the match to TRBD2 covers 7 bases. The germline V gene encodes CDR1 SGHNT and CDR2 YYREEE (reference sequence). This CDR3 spans 13 amino acids. With 3 bases clipped from V and 5 bases from J, the junction kept 5 bases outside the gene matches. CDR3 region: CASSSWTSDEQYF. CDR3 coding DNA: TGTGCCAGCAGCTCCTGGACTAGTGACGAGCAGTACTTC.

This rearrangement joins TRBV2 to TRBJ2-1; 10 bases match TRBD1. Unmatched junction bases numbered 3, after V lost 6 bases and J lost 4 bases. Germline loops: CDR1 SNHLY, CDR2 FYNNEI. This CDR3 is 14 amino acids long. Here the CDR3 reads CASRTGGTYNEQFF. CDR3 DNA sequence: TGTGCCAGCAGGACAGGGGGCACTTACAATGAGCAGTTCTTC.

The chain carries TRBV4-3 and TRBJ1-3, with D tentatively TRBD1 (5 bases). The germline CDR1 and CDR2 sequences are LGHNA and YSLEER. Between the trimmed V and J ends, which lost 4 bases and 3 bases, there was a span of 16 bases. The CDR3 covers 16 residues. The CDR3 DNA sequence: TGCGCCAGCAGCCGGGCCCCACAAGGGGATGGAAACACCATATATTTT. Protein: CASSRAPQGDGNTIYF.

DNA for the CDR3: TGTGCCAGCAGTTCCCTATCACAGGGGCAAGGAAACACTGAAGCTTTCTTT. Translating gives CASSSLSQGQGNTEAFF. This chain links TRBV28 with TRBJ1-1, with TRBD1 matching over 7 bases. The CDR3 is made up of 17 amino acids. V trimming: 4 bases; J trimming: 2 bases; junction bases outside the gene matches: 13. Germline V gives CDR1 MDHEN, CDR2 SYDVKM.

The gene calls are TRBV19 and TRBJ2-2, with TRBD1 matching 7 bases. Per the germline V gene, CDR1 is LNHDA and CDR2 is SQIVND (reference sequence). V gave up 7 bases and J gave up 2 bases; unmatched junction bases: 7. CDR3 size: 15 residues. In DNA, the CDR3 is TGTGCCAGTATTCCCGGGACAGCCAACACCGGGGAGCTGTTTTTT. This gives the protein CASIPGTANTGELFF. Complete variable domain (other parts from reference TRBV19 and TRBJ2-2): DGGITQSPKYLFRKEGQNVTLSCEQNLNHDAMYWYRQDPGQGLRLIYYSQIVNDFQKGDIAEGYSVSREKKESFPLTVTSAQKNPTAFYLCASIPGTANTGELFFGEGSRLTVL.

This rearrangement joins TRBV6-1 to TRBJ2-5; D may be TRBD2 (5 bases). V was cut by 3 bases and J by 4 bases, with 12 bases left in between. There are 14 residues in the CDR3. In germline, CDR1 is MNHNS, CDR2 SASEGT. CDR3: CASSEGGPVETQYF. The CDR3 DNA reads as TGTGCCAGCAGTGAGGGCGGGCCGGTAGAGACCCAGTACTTC.

CDR3 sequence: CASSQDPWQGGEQFF. The CDR3 DNA reads as TGTGCCAGCAGCCAAGATCCTTGGCAGGGGGGTGAGCAGTTCTTC. The gene calls are TRBV14 and TRBJ2-1, with TRBD1 as a possible D gene (7 bases). Germline V gives CDR1 SGHDN, CDR2 FVKESK. V was cut by 0 bases and J by 9 bases, with 15 bases left in between. CDR3 size: 15 residues.